Sequencing of this T cell receptor (beta chain) was carried out in a study of blood T cell repertoires in COVID-19. As for the study in general: Italy, Spain and the United States were the sources of the convalescent and acute COVID-19 samples. In each case, the material was cDNA or gDNA derived from T cells, B-cell-depleted T cells, or PBMCs.

Per the authors' pipeline: It was from reference gene primer amplification that nucleated cell counts were estimated. Assay used: immunoSEQ multiplex PCR; TCRdb lists only in-frame clones, some missing. The V and J calls and the clone size are those of that table, but D and trimming were determined from the DNA. The data contain about 260,000 clones, around nine tenths of them singletons. There are 12 residues in the CDR3. Germline lookup yields CDR1 LNHDA and CDR2 SQIVND (reference sequence). The V gene lost 8 bases and the J gene lost 1 base, with 9 bases spanning the gap. What was sequenced was peripheral blood. The receptor was isolated from a man between 35 and 55 years old who had recovered from COVID-19. V and J are TRBV19 and TRBJ2-7; D is possibly TRBD1 (5 bases). The chain's CDR3 is CASQDRSYEQYF. In DNA form, the CDR3 reads TGTGCCAGTCAAGACAGATCCTACGAGCAGTACTTC.